The next 25 T cell receptor beta chains were all read from a single sample in a study of shared clonotypes between healthy human individuals. Sequencing was performed with immunoSEQ multiplex PCR; in TCRdb, only in-frame clones are kept and a portion is missing. The sample consists of some 2.1 million clones, roughly 96% of them appearing once. Sequenced material: naive CD4+ T cells sorted from blood. Sample subset: CD45RA+ positively selected. The source of these receptors is a man in his late teens or twenties in good health.

This chain uses TRBV6-1 with TRBJ2-3; TRBD1 matches at 9 bases. The ends lost 3 bases at V and 4 bases at J; junction bases unmatched: 5. This CDR3 contains 15 residues. Germline-derived CDR1 and CDR2 are MNHNS and SASEGT. In DNA form, the CDR3 reads TGTGCCAGCAGTGATAACAGGGGGCGAGCAGATACGCAGTATTTT. Amino acid sequence: CASSDNRGRADTQYF.

V and J are TRBV7-2 and TRBJ2-7; the D is unclear. Germline values: CDR1 SGHTA, CDR2 FQGNSA. The CDR3 spans 13 residues. The V gene lost 4 bases and the J gene lost 2 bases, with 9 bases spanning the gap. As DNA, the CDR3 is TGTGCCAGCAGCTCGGGCAGAACCTACGAGCAGTACTTC. It yields the protein CASSSGRTYEQYF.

The chain couples TRBV7-2 to TRBJ1-2, with 7 bases that match TRBD1. This CDR3 is built from 14 residues. Germline CDR1 reads SGHTA; CDR2 reads FQGNSA. Trimming took 11 bases from V and 4 from J; bases not matched to a gene: 13. CDR3 region: CAWSVQGLGYGYTF. The CDR3 coding sequence is TGTGCCTGGAGTGTACAGGGGCTCGGCTATGGCTACACCTTC.

V and J are TRBV9 and TRBJ2-3; TRBD2 matches 11 bases. The CDR3 is 14 amino acids. Germline V gene lookup returns CDR1 SGDLS and CDR2 YYNGEE. The V and J ends lost 4 bases and 8 bases, in that order; junction bases with no gene match: 6. The CDR3 here is CASSRSGGAGTQYF. As DNA, the CDR3 is TGTGCCAGCAGCCGTAGCGGGGGGGCAGGTACGCAGTATTTT.

This chain links TRBV6-6 with TRBJ2-1, with TRBD2 matching 8 bases. This CDR3 is built from 15 residues. Unmatched junction bases numbered 9, after V lost 7 bases and J lost 4 bases. CDR1 is MNHNY and CDR2 is SVGAGI in the germline V gene (reference sequence). The CDR3 sequence: CASTTLRGDYNEQFF. The CDR3 bases are TGTGCCAGCACCACCTTGCGGGGGGATTACAATGAGCAGTTCTTC.

Here the CDR3 reads CASSFSDRGFGRGTEAFF. CDR3 nucleotides: TGTGCCAGCAGCTTCTCGGACAGGGGGTTTGGCCGAGGCACTGAAGCTTTCTTT. The chain carries TRBV11-2 and TRBJ1-1; 10 bases line up with TRBD1. This CDR3 has 18 amino acids. V was clipped by 3 bases and J by 4 bases; unmatched bases: 14. In germline, CDR1 is SGHAT, CDR2 FQNNGV.

J is TRBJ1-1 and V is TRBV6-5; D not certain. V was cut by 0 bases and J by 5 bases, with 10 bases left in between. Germline V gene lookup returns CDR1 MNHEY and CDR2 SVGAGI. This CDR3 spans 14 amino acids. CDR3: CASSYSTRRTEAFF. CDR3 bases: TGTGCCAGCAGTTACTCCACCAGGAGGACTGAAGCTTTCTTT.

This chain uses TRBV10-2 with TRBJ2-7; 12 nucleotides line up with TRBD2. Germline V gives CDR1 WSHSY, CDR2 SAAADI. After removal of 8 bases from V and 6 bases from J, the junction contained 8 bases not matched to a gene. CDR3 length: 14 amino acids. The CDR3 spells CASRLGLAGGEQYF. The CDR3 DNA sequence: TGCGCCAGCCGCCTGGGACTAGCGGGTGGCGAGCAGTACTTC.

The rearrangement links TRBV18 to TRBJ2-7; 9 bases align to TRBD1. After removal of 2 bases from V and 4 bases from J, the junction contained 6 bases not matched to a gene. CDR3 length: 15 amino acids. The germline V gene encodes CDR1 KGHSH and CDR2 LQKENI. CDR3 DNA: TGTGCCAGCTCACCAGTGACAGGGGGTACATACGAGCAGTACTTC. Its translation: CASSPVTGGTYEQYF.

V is TRBV6-6 and J is TRBJ2-3; TRBD1 matches 10 bases. CDR3 length equals 14 residues. CDR1 is MNHNY, CDR2 SVGAGI, per germline (reference sequence). V shed 6 bases and J 6 bases; nucleotides not matched to a gene: 6. CDR3 coding DNA: TGTGCCAGCAGCGAGGGACAGGGGAAGGATACGCAGTATTTT. Translated, it gives CASSEGQGKDTQYF.

To note about this clone: This is likely a read error, given that the CDR3 carries no conserved phenylalanine or tryptophan at its end. Because the CDR3's place on the DNA is in doubt, the DNA is left out and the CDR3 is given as listed by TCRdb. The rearrangement joins TRBV28 to TRBJ2-7. The CDR3 is 9 amino acids in total, end residues counted. Germline CDR1 reads MDHEN; CDR2 reads SYDVKM. The CDR3 spells CASSEDGNL.

The chain uses TRBV10-3 and TRBJ2-3; 8 nucleotides align to TRBD1. This CDR3 has 14 amino acids. Germline CDR1 reads ENHRY; CDR2 reads SYGVKD. Unmatched junction bases numbered 6, after V lost 6 bases and J lost 4 bases. This CDR3 reads CAISGQGTADTQYF. Written as DNA, the CDR3 is TGTGCCATCAGCGGACAGGGAACCGCAGATACGCAGTATTTT.

The chain joins TRBV5-6 to TRBJ2-3, with D unclear. CDR1 SGHDT and CDR2 YYEEEE come from the germline V gene. With 1 base removed from V and 1 base from J, the gap between germline ends came to 13 bases. The CDR3 contains 16 residues. As DNA, the CDR3 is TGTGCCAGCAGCTTGAGGAAGTGGGTCGGCACAGATACGCAGTATTTT. Its protein is CASSLRKWVGTDTQYF.

Worth noting for this clone: Since the CDR3 does not end with the conserved phenylalanine or tryptophan, this likely comes from a read error. Because the CDR3's place on the DNA is in doubt, the DNA is left out and the CDR3 is given as listed by TCRdb. The V gene is TRBV6-1, the J gene TRBJ2-7; the table names TRBD1, a call not compared with the DNA. The CDR3 length equals 13 residues, ends included. Germline CDR1 and CDR2: MNHNS and SASEGT. The CDR3 protein is CASTSFRTGTGLL.

This chain connects TRBV6-1 to TRBJ2-1; D ambiguous. Germline values: CDR1 MNHNS, CDR2 SASEGT. The CDR3 runs 14 residues. Trimming pared 5 bases from V and 2 bases from J, leaving 10 bases between. The chain's CDR3 is CASSTGITYNEQFF. CDR3 DNA: TGTGCCAGCAGTACGGGCATTACCTACAATGAGCAGTTCTTC.

The chain uses TRBV9 and TRBJ2-2, with 12 bases aligning to TRBD2. Trimming cost V 4 bases and J 5 bases; bases outside gene matches: 6. Per germline, CDR1 SGDLS and CDR2 YYNGEE. The CDR3 covers 16 residues. CDR3 nucleotide sequence: TGTGCCAGCAGCCCCGGACTAGCGGGGTCGACCGGGGAGCTGTTTTTT. This codes for CASSPGLAGSTGELFF.

The count of this clone is one. The gene calls are TRBV7-9 and TRBJ1-4, with no clear D. Germline lookup yields CDR1 SEHNR and CDR2 FQNEAQ (reference sequence). The V end was cut by 5 bases, the J end by 2 bases, with 12 bases between. This CDR3 is built from 15 residues. The chain's CDR3 is CASSPIVGTNEKLFF. For the CDR3, the DNA is TGTGCCAGCAGCCCCATTGTGGGCACTAATGAAAAACTGTTTTTT.

V gene TRBV4-1 combines with J gene TRBJ2-7; 13 nucleotides line up with TRBD2. V was clipped by 3 bases and J by 3 bases; unmatched bases: 2. Germline CDR1 is MGHRA and CDR2 is YSYEKL. The CDR3 is 15 residues long. Here the CDR3 DNA reads TGCGCCAGCAGCCACGGACTAGCGGGAGACTACGAGCAGTACTTC. It encodes CASSHGLAGDYEQYF.

Regarding this clone: This same CDR3 is encoded by further DNA sequences in the sample. This chain links TRBV10-3 with TRBJ2-1, with D maybe TRBD1 (6 bases). The CDR3 spans 12 residues. Looked up from germline, CDR1 is ENHRY and CDR2 is SYGVKD. Trimming left V 6 bases short and J 7 bases short, with 10 bases between. As DNA, the CDR3 is TGTGCCATCAGCCCACAGGGTAATGAGCAGTTCTTC. Encoded protein: CAISPQGNEQFF.

The CDR3 DNA sequence: TGCAGCGTTAACAGGGGAATTACAGATACGCAGTATTTT. Translating gives CSVNRGITDTQYF. The chain is built from TRBV29-1 and TRBJ2-3; 7 bases are shared with TRBD1. This CDR3 comprises 13 residues. The J segment lost 3 bases and the V segment lost 5 bases, leaving 5 bases of the junction unmatched. The germline V gene encodes CDR1 SQVTM and CDR2 ANQGSEA.

The rearrangement joins TRBV30 to TRBJ1-2, with D uncertain. Trimming removed 3 bases at V and 2 bases at J, with 10 bases between. The CDR3 is 13 residues long. Germline V CDR1 and CDR2: GTSNPN, SVGIG (reference sequence). The CDR3 nucleotides are TGTGCCTGGAGGACACTCGGGAACTATGGCTACACCTTC. Its translation: CAWRTLGNYGYTF.

This clone was detected a few times. CDR3 sequence: CAWSLLAGPAYEQYF. CDR3 bases: TGTGCCTGGAGCTTATTAGCGGGACCGGCCTACGAGCAGTACTTC. V usage is TRBV30 and J usage is TRBJ2-7, with 8 bases that match TRBD2. CDR3 length: 15 amino acids. V trimming: 3 bases; J trimming: 2 bases; junction bases outside the gene matches: 9. The germline gives CDR1 GTSNPN, CDR2 SVGIG (reference sequence).

The V call is TRBV10-2, the J call TRBJ2-7; 9 bases are a match to TRBD1. Germline V CDR1 and CDR2: WSHSY, SAAADI. The CDR3 length is 12 residues. The ends lost 7 bases at V and 7 bases at J; junction bases unmatched: 5. The CDR3 reads CASTRTGEEQYF. Written as DNA, the CDR3 is TGCGCCAGCACTAGGACAGGGGAGGAGCAGTACTTC.

Points on this clone: The same CDR3 arises from other DNA sequences in this sample as well. The rearrangement joins TRBV10-3 to TRBJ1-1, with D uncertain. The CDR3 totals 14 residues. Per the germline V gene, CDR1 is ENHRY and CDR2 is SYGVKD. The V and J ends lost 0 bases and 0 bases respectively, with 5 bases between them. CDR3 DNA sequence: TGTGCCATCAGTGAGTCGGTCATGAACACTGAAGCTTTCTTT. Encoded protein: CAISESVMNTEAFF.

This clone has only one observation. The CDR3 is CAWSTVRGYEQYF. The CDR3 bases are TGTGCCTGGAGCACCGTTCGGGGTTACGAGCAGTACTTC. The V and J genes are TRBV30 and TRBJ2-7; tentative D call: TRBD2 (5 bases). Trimming cost V 3 bases and J 4 bases, with 13 bases left between them. CDR3 length: 13 amino acids. Germline V gene sequence: CDR1 GTSNPN, CDR2 SVGIG (reference sequence).